The clone carrying this T cell receptor (beta chain) was seen only a few times. The antigen remains undetermined. The sample belongs to a study of T cells in Graves' hyperthyroidism and ophthalmopathy. RNA transcripts yielded amplified TCR beta CDR3 regions. First-round RT-PCR of the TCR CDR3 relied on the HTBI primer set. One entry per CDR3 protein results from TCRdb running MiXCR on the multiplex PCR reads. The repertoire includes 300,000 to 450,000 distinct CDR3 sequences, roughly 14% of them detected once, and around 21% sits in the top ten. In germline, CDR1 is MDHEN, CDR2 SYDVKM. V was pared by 5 bases and J by 9 bases, with 5 bases of the junction left unmatched. CDR3 length: 13 residues. Broader study findings: Blood samples included most of the expanded thyroid clonotypes exceeding 0.001.

The rearrangement joins TRBV28 to TRBJ1-5; 9 bases line up with TRBD1. The TCR sequence derives from a young man with Graves' hyperthyroidism that later progressed to Graves' ophthalmopathy. Sequenced input: blood. CDR3 bases: TGTGCCAGCAGTAGTGGACAGGGGAGGCCCCAGCATTTT. It codes for CASSSGQGRPQHF.